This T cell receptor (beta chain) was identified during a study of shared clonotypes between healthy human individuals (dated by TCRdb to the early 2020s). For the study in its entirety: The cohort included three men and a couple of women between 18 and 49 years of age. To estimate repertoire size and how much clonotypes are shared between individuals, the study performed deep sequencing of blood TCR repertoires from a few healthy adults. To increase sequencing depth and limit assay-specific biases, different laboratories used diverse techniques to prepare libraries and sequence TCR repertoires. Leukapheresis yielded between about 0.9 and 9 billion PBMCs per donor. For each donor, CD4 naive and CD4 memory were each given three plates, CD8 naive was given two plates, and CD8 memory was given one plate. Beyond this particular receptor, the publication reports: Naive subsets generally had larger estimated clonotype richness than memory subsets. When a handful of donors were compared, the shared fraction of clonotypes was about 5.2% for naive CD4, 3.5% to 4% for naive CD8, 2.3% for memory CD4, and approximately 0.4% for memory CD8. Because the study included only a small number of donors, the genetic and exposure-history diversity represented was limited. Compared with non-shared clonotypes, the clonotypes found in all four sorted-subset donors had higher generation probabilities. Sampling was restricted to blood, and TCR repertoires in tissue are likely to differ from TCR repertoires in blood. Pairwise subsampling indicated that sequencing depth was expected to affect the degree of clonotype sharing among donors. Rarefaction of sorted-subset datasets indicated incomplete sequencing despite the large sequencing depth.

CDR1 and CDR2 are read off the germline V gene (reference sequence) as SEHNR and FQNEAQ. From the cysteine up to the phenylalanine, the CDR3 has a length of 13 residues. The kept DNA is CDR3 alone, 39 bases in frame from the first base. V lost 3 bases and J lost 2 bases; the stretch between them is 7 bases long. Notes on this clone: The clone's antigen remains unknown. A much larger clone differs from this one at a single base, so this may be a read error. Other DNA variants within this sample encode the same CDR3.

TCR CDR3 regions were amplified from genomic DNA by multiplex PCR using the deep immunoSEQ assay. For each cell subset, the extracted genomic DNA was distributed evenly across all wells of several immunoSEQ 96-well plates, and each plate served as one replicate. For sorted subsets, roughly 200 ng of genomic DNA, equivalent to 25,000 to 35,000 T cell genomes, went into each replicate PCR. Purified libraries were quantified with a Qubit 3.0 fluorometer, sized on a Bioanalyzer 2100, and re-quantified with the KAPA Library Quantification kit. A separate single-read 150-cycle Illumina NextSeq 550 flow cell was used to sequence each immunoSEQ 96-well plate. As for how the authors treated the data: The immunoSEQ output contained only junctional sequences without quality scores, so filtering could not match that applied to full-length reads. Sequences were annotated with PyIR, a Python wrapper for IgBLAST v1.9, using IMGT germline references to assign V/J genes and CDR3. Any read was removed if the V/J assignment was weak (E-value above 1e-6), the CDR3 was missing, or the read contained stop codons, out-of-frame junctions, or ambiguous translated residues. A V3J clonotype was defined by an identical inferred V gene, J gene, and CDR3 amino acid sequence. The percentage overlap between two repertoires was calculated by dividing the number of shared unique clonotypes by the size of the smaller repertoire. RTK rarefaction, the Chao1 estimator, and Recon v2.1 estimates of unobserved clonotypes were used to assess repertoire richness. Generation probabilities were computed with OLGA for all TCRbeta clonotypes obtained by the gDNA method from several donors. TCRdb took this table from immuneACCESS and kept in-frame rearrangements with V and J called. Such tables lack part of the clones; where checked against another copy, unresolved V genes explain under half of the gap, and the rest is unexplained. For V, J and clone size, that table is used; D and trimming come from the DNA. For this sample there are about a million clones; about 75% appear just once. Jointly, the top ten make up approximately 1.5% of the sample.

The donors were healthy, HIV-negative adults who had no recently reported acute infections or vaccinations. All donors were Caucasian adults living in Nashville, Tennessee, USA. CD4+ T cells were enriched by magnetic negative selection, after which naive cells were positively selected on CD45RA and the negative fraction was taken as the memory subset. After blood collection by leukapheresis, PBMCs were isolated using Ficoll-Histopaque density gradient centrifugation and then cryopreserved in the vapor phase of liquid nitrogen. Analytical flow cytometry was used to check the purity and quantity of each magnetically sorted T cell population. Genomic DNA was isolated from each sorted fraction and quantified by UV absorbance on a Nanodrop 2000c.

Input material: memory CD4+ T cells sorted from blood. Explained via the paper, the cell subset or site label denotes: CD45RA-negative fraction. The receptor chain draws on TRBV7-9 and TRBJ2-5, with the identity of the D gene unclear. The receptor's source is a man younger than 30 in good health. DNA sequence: TGTGCCAGCAGCTTTGGGCAGCAAGAGACCCAGTACTTC. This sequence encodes CASSFGQQETQYF. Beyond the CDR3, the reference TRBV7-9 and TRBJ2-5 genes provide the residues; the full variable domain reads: DTGVSQNPRHKITKRGQNVTFRCDPISEHNRLYWYRQTLGQGPEFLTYFQNEAQLEKSRLLSDRFSAERPKGSFSTLEIQRTEQGDSAMYLCASSFGQQETQYFGPGTRLLVL.